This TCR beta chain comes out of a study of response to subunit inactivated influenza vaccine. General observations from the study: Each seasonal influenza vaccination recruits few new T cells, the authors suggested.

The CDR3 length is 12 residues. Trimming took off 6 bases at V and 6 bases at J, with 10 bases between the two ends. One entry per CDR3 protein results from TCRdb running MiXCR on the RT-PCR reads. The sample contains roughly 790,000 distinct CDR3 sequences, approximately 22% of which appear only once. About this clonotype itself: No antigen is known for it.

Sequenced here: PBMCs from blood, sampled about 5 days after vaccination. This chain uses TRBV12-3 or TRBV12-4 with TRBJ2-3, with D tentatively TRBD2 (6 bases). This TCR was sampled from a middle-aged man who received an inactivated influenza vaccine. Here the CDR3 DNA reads TGTGCCAGCAGCAAGCGGGTTGATACGCAGTATTTT. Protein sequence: CASSKRVDTQYF.